This note documents a single T cell receptor (beta chain) sequence. V dropped 8 bases and J dropped 6 bases, with 7 bases sitting between them. The V gene's germline CDR1 is MNHNS and CDR2 SASEGT. The CDR3 runs 11 residues. Measured with immunoSEQ multiplex PCR; TCRdb has only the in-frame clones, and not every one. There are 65,000 to 85,000 clones in the sample; approximately 96% occur only once, and about 0.34% lies in the top ten. This sample is drawn from a study of technical replicates of blood from a few donors. This clonotype was sampled from a human donor in good health. This rearrangement joins TRBV6-1 to TRBJ2-2; D gene uncertain. The sequencing sample was made of T cells isolated from PBMCs. The CDR3 bases are TGTGCCAGCCAGGATTCCGGGGAGCTGTTTTTT. It is translated as CASQDSGELFF.